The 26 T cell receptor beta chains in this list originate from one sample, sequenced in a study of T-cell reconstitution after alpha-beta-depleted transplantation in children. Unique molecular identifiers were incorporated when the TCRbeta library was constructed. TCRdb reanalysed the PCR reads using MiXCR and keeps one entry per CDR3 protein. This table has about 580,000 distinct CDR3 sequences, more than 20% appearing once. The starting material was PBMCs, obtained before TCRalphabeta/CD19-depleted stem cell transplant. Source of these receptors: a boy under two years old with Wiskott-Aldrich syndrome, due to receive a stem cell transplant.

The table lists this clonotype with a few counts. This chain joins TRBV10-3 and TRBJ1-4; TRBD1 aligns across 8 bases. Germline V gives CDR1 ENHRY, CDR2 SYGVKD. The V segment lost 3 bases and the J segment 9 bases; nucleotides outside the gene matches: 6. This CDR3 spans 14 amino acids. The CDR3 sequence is CAISEGQGVQKLFF. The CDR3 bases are TGTGCCATCAGTGAAGGACAGGGAGTACAAAAACTGTTTTTT.

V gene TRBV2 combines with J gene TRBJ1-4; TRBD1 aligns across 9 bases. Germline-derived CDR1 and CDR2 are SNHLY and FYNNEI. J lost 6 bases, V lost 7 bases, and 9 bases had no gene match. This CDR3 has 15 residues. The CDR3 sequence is CASNPLTGGHEKLFF. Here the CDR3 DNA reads TGTGCCAGCAACCCGTTGACAGGGGGGCATGAAAAACTGTTTTTT.

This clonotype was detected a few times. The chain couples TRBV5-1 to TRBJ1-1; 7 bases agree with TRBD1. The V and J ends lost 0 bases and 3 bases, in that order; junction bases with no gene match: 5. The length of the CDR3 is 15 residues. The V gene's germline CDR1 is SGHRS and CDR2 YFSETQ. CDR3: CASSLAGTEYTEAFF. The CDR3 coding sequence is TGCGCCAGCAGCTTGGCCGGGACAGAGTACACTGAAGCTTTCTTT.

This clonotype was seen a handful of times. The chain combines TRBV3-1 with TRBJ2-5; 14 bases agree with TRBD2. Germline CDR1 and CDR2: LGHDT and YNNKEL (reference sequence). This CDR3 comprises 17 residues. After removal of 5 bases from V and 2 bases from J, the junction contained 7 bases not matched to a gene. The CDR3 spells CASSIGLAGGIQETQYF. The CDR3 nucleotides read TGTGCCAGCAGCATCGGACTAGCGGGAGGCATACAAGAGACCCAGTACTTC.

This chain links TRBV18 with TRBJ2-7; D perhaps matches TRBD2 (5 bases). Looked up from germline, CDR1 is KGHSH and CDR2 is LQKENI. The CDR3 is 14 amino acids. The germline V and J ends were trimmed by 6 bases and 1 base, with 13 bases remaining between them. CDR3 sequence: CASSPIRGSYEQYF. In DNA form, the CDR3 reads TGTGCCAGCTCTCCGATTCGGGGTTCCTACGAGCAGTACTTC.

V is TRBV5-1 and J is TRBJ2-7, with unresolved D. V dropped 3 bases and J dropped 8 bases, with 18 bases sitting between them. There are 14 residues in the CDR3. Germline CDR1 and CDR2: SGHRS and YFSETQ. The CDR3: CASSSENGPYKQYF. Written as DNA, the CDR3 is TGCGCCAGCAGCTCAGAAAATGGCCCTTATAAGCAGTACTTC.

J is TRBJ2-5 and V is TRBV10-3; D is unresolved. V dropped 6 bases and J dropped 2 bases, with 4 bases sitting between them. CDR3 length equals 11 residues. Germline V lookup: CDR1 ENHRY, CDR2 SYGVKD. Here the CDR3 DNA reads TGTGCCATCAGAGCACAAGAGACCCAGTACTTC. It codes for CAIRAQETQYF.

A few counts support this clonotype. Here the CDR3 reads CASTLVENYGYTF. In nucleotides, the CDR3 is TGTGCCAGCACCTTGGTCGAGAACTATGGCTACACCTTC. This chain connects TRBV12-3 or TRBV12-4 to TRBJ1-2; D is uncertain. Trimming cost V 7 bases and J 2 bases, with 11 bases left between them. The CDR3 has 13 amino acids.

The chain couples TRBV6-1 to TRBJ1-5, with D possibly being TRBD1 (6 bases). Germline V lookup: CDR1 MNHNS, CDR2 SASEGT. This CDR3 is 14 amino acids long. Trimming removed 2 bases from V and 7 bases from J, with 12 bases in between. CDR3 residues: CASSERTVGQPQHF. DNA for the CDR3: TGTGCCAGCAGTGAACGGACAGTAGGGCAGCCCCAGCATTTT.

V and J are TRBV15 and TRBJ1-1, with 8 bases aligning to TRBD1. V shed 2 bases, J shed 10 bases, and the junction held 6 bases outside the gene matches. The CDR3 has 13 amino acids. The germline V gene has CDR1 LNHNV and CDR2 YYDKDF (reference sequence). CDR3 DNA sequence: TGTGCCACCAGCAGATCGGGACAGGCTCCAGCTTTCTTT. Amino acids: CATSRSGQAPAFF. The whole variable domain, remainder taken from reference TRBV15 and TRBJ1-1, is DAMVIQNPRYQVTQFGKPVTLSCSQTLNHNVMYWYQQKSSQAPKLLFHYYDKDFNNEADTPDNFQSRRPNTSFCFLDIRSPGLGDTAMYLCATSRSGQAPAFFGQGTRLTVV.

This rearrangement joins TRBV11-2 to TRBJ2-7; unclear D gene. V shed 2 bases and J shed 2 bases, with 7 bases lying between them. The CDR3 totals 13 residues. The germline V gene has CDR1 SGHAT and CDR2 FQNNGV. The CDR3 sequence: CASSLRIAYEQYF. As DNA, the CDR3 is TGTGCCAGCAGCTTACGTATAGCCTACGAGCAGTACTTC. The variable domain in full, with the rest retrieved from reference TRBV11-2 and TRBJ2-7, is EAGVAQSPRYKIIEKRQSVAFWCNPISGHATLYWYQQILGQGPKLLIQFQNNGVVDDSQLPKDRFSAERLKGVDSTLKIQPAKLEDSAVYLCASSLRIAYEQYFGPGTRLTVT.

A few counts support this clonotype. CDR3 loop: CASSRGGTNSPLHF. The CDR3 DNA reads as TGTGCCAGCAGCCGGGGTGGTACTAATTCACCCCTCCACTTT. The rearrangement uses TRBV7-9 and TRBJ1-6; no clear D gene. Trimming took 5 bases from V and 6 from J, leaving 11 bases between them. This CDR3 comprises 14 residues. Germline CDR1 SEHNR, CDR2 FQNEAQ (reference sequence).

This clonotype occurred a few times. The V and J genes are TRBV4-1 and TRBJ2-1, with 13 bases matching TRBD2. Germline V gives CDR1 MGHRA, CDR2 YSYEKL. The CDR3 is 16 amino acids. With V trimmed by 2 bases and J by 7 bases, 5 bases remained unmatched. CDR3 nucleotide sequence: TGCGCCAGCAGCCAAACAAGGACTAGCGGGAGAAATGAGCAGTTCTTC. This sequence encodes CASSQTRTSGRNEQFF.

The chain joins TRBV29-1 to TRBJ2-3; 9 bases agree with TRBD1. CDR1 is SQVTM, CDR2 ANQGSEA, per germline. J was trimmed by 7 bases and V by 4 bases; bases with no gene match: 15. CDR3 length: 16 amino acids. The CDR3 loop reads CSVAVTGTGLTNTQYF. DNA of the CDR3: TGCAGCGTTGCGGTCACCGGGACAGGGCTAACGAATACGCAGTATTTT.

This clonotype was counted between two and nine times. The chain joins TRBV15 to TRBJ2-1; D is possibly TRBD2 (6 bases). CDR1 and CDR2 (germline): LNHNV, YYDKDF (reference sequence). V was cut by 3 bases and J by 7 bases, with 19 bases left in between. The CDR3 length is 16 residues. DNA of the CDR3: TGTGCCACCAGCAGGTCTATCCGGGGGAGCAAGAATGAGCAGTTCTTC. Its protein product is CATSRSIRGSKNEQFF.

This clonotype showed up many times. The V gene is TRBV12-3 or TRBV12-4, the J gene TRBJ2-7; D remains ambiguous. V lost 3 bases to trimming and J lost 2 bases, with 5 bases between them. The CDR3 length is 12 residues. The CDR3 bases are TGTGCCAGCAGTTTCTTCCCCTACGAGCAGTACTTC. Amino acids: CASSFFPYEQYF.

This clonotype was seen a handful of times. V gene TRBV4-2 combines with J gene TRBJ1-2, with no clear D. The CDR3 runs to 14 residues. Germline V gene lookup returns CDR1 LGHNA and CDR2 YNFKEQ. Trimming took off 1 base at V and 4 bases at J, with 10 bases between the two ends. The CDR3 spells CASSQVLGGYGYTF. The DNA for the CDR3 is TGTGCCAGCAGCCAAGTTTTGGGTGGCTATGGCTACACCTTC.

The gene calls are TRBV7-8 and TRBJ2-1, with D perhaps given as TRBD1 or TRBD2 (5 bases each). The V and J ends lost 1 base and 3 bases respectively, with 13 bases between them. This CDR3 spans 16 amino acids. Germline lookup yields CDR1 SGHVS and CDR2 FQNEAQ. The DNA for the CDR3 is TGTGCCAGCAGCTTAGGACGGGGCGGTGTCTACAATGAGCAGTTCTTC. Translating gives CASSLGRGGVYNEQFF.

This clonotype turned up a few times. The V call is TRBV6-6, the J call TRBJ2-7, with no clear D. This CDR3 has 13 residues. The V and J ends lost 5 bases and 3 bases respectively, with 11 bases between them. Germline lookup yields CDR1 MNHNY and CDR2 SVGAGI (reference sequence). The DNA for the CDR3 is TGTGCCAGCAGTAACCGTCCTAGCTACGAGCAGTACTTC. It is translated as CASSNRPSYEQYF.

The DNA for the CDR3 is TGTGCCACCAGCAGAGCGCAGGGAGGGAGGGCCGGGGAGCTGTTTTTT. Translated, it gives CATSRAQGGRAGELFF. The chain recombines TRBV15 with TRBJ2-2, with 7 bases aligning to TRBD2. The CDR3 length is 16 residues. Unmatched junction bases numbered 8, after V lost 1 base and J lost 6 bases. CDR1 is LNHNV, CDR2 YYDKDF, per germline (reference sequence).

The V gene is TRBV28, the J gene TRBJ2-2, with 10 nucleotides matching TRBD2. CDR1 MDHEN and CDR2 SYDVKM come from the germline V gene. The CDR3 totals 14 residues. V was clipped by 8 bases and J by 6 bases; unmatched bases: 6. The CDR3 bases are TGTGCCAGCGGTGGACTAGCGGCCCCCGGGGAGCTGTTTTTT. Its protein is CASGGLAAPGELFF.

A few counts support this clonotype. CDR3 region: CASRPRVGSSYEQYF. The CDR3, as DNA: TGTGCCAGCCGCCCCCGGGTCGGGAGCTCCTACGAGCAGTACTTC. This rearrangement joins TRBV27 to TRBJ2-7, with D possibly being TRBD2 (6 bases). The CDR3 runs to 15 residues. The germline V gene has CDR1 MNHEY and CDR2 SMNVEV (reference sequence). Between the trimmed V and J ends, which lost 8 bases and 0 bases, there was a span of 17 bases.

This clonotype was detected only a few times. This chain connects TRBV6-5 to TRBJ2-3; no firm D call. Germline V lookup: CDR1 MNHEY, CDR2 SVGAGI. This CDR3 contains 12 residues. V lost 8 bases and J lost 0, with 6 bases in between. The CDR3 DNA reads TGTGCCAGCGGACGGAGCACAGATACGCAGTATTTT. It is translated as CASGRSTDTQYF.

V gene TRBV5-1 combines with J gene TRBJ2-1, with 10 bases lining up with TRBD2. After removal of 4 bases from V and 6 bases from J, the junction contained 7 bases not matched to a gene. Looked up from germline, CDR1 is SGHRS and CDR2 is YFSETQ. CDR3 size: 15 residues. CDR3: CASSGTSVPGNEQFF. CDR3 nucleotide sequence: TGCGCCAGCAGCGGGACTAGCGTTCCAGGCAATGAGCAGTTCTTC.

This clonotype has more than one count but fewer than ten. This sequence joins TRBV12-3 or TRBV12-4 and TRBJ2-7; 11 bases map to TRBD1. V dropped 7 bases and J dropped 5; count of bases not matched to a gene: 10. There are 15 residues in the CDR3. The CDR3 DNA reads TGTGCCAGCACCAGAAATCCGGGACAGGGGGACGAGCAGTACTTC. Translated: CASTRNPGQGDEQYF.

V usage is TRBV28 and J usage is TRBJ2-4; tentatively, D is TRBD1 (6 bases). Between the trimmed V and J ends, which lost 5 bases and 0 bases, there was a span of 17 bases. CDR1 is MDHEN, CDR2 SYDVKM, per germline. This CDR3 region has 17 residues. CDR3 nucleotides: TGTGCCAGCAGTGCAAGTCTGGGGGCGATAGCCAAAAACATTCAGTACTTC. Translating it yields CASSASLGAIAKNIQYF.